These 17 T cell receptor beta chains were sequenced from one sample in a study of response to subunit inactivated influenza vaccine. TCRdb re-derived calls from the RT-PCR reads in MiXCR, one entry per CDR3 protein. The sample carries about 800,000 distinct CDR3 sequences, around 20% recorded once. The source was PBMCs from blood, collected approximately 5 days after vaccination. The receptor set was obtained from a man aged 50 to 59 who received an inactivated influenza vaccine.

J is TRBJ1-6 and V is TRBV9, with 7 nucleotides matching TRBD1. J was trimmed by 10 bases and V by 4 bases; bases with no gene match: 11. The CDR3 totals 15 residues. The germline gives CDR1 SGDLS, CDR2 YYNGEE. The CDR3 loop reads CASSPRGGIRSPLHF. The CDR3 DNA is TGTGCCAGCAGCCCCAGGGGGGGCATTAGGTCACCCCTCCACTTT.

This chain links TRBV6-1 with TRBJ1-6; D is perhaps TRBD1 (5 bases). V was shortened by 8 bases and J by 11 bases, with 13 bases between the two germline ends. This CDR3 has 12 residues. CDR1 and CDR2 from the germline V gene are MNHNS and SASEGT. The CDR3 sequence: CASLTGGTPLHF. The DNA of the CDR3 is TGTGCCAGCCTAACGGGGGGAACACCCCTCCACTTT.

This chain uses TRBV5-4 with TRBJ2-1; 7 bases line up with TRBD2. This CDR3 contains 20 residues. Trimming cost V 1 base and J 4 bases; bases outside gene matches: 20. Germline V gene data show CDR1 as SGHNT and CDR2 as YYREEE (reference sequence). The DNA for the CDR3 is TGTGCCAGCAGCTTGATCATGAGTAGCGGGCCGAGGATGGTTTACAATGAGCAGTTCTTC. Protein product: CASSLIMSSGPRMVYNEQFF.

This clonotype has only a few counts. The V and J genes are TRBV20-1 and TRBJ2-5; TRBD2 agrees at 8 bases. CDR1 is DFQATT and CDR2 is SNEGSKA in the germline V gene (reference sequence). CDR3 size: 15 residues. Germline trimming cut 2 bases from V and 5 bases from J; bases unmatched to any gene: 10. CDR3 DNA sequence: TGCAGTGCTAGAAGAGCAGCGGGAGAGGGGGAGACCCAGTACTTC. Residues: CSARRAAGEGETQYF.

V usage is TRBV6-1 and J usage is TRBJ2-7; D perhaps matches TRBD2 (5 bases). Germline V lookup: CDR1 MNHNS, CDR2 SASEGT. Trimming cost V 5 bases and J 3 bases, with 17 bases left between them. This CDR3 is built from 15 residues. In DNA, the CDR3 is TGTGCCAGCAGTAAAAGGGAGCCAGATTACTACGAGCAGTACTTC. It translates to CASSKREPDYYEQYF.

V is TRBV5-1 and J is TRBJ2-3; D is possibly TRBD1 (6 bases). Germline assignment: CDR1 SGHRS and CDR2 YFSETQ. The CDR3 extends over 15 amino acids. V dropped 1 base and J dropped 1 base, with 10 bases sitting between them. CDR3 in amino acids: CASSLTGLGTDTQYF. The CDR3 DNA sequence: TGCGCCAGCAGCTTGACAGGGCTGGGCACAGATACGCAGTATTTT.

This clonotype was detected only a few times. V and J are TRBV12-3 or TRBV12-4 and TRBJ1-2, with 7 bases that match TRBD1. J lost 2 bases, V lost 6 bases, and 6 bases had no gene match. This CDR3 contains 14 residues. The CDR3 sequence: CASRKQGLNYGYTF. CDR3 nucleotide sequence: TGTGCCAGCAGAAAACAGGGGCTCAACTATGGCTACACCTTC.

V usage is TRBV6-2 or TRBV6-3 and J usage is TRBJ2-4; a weak D match, TRBD1 (5 bases). The CDR3 has 20 amino acids. Germline lookup yields CDR1 MNHEY and CDR2 SVGEGT. The V end lost 0 bases, the J end lost 2 bases, and 23 bases lay between the germline ends. CDR3 region: CASSYSRQDTSGYSKNIQYF. CDR3 nucleotide sequence: TGTGCCAGCAGTTACTCTCGGCAGGACACCTCGGGTTATTCCAAAAACATTCAGTACTTC.

This clonotype was detected a few times. This rearrangement joins TRBV29-1 to TRBJ2-7, with 7 bases matching TRBD1. V was pared by 6 bases and J by 1 base, with 6 bases of the junction left unmatched. This CDR3 has 13 residues. CDR1 is SQVTM, CDR2 ANQGSEA, per germline. The CDR3 region has the DNA TGCAGCGTAACCAGGGGGTATTCCTACGAGCAGTACTTC. Residues: CSVTRGYSYEQYF.

This clonotype was observed a few times. V usage is TRBV27 and J usage is TRBJ1-5; 7 positions match TRBD1. The J segment lost 10 bases and the V segment lost 7 bases, leaving 13 bases of the junction unmatched. Germline V gene sequence: CDR1 MNHEY, CDR2 SMNVEV (reference sequence). This CDR3 is 14 amino acids long. CDR3 amino acids: CASKPGQEVGPQHF. The DNA of the CDR3 is TGTGCCAGCAAACCCGGACAGGAGGTTGGACCCCAGCATTTT.

The genes are TRBV18 and TRBJ1-1, with D unresolved. CDR3 size: 10 residues. Germline V gene sequence: CDR1 KGHSH, CDR2 LQKENI. V shed 5 bases and J shed 4 bases, with 2 bases lying between them. This chain's CDR3 is CASSGTEAFF. As DNA, the CDR3 is TGTGCCAGCTCAGGCACTGAAGCTTTCTTT.

The table lists this clonotype with a few counts. V is TRBV4-3 and J is TRBJ1-1; TRBD1 matches 8 bases. Germline V CDR1 and CDR2: LGHNA, YSLEER. The CDR3 is 14 residues long. The ends lost 5 bases at V and 3 bases at J; junction bases unmatched: 5. In DNA, the CDR3 is TGCGCCAGCAGCAAACAGGGGGGATACACTGAAGCTTTCTTT. Protein: CASSKQGGYTEAFF.

The V call is TRBV4-3, the J call TRBJ1-6, with TRBD1 identical over 9 bases. Germline V gene lookup returns CDR1 LGHNA and CDR2 YSLEER. The CDR3 sequence is 14 residues long. V was clipped by 3 bases and J by 12 bases; unmatched bases: 6. This chain's CDR3 is CASSQRDRDGPLHF. CDR3 sequence (DNA): TGCGCCAGCAGCCAGCGGGACAGGGACGGACCCCTCCACTTT.

The CDR3, as DNA: TGCAGTGCTAGAGTATCTGGTAACCAGCCCCAGCATTTT. This gives the protein CSARVSGNQPQHF. The V gene is TRBV20-1, the J gene TRBJ1-5; D is uncertain. Germline V gene data show CDR1 as DFQATT and CDR2 as SNEGSKA (reference sequence). V lost 1 base and J lost 7, with 11 bases in between. This CDR3 has 13 residues.

This clonotype was seen many times. This chain joins TRBV29-1 and TRBJ1-1; perhaps TRBD1 as D (6 bases). Germline V gene sequence: CDR1 SQVTM, CDR2 ANQGSEA. The CDR3 is 19 residues long. Trimming removed 0 bases at V and 0 bases at J, with 23 bases between. The CDR3: CSVEDLISSRGDMNTEAFF. The CDR3 region has the DNA TGCAGCGTTGAAGATCTGATATCGAGTAGAGGGGACATGAACACTGAAGCTTTCTTT.

J is TRBJ2-7 and V is TRBV12-3 or TRBV12-4; no clear D. The germline V and J ends were trimmed by 1 base and 7 bases, with 17 bases remaining between them. CDR3 size: 15 residues. CDR3: CASSLVGPPLGEQYF. The CDR3 region has the DNA TGTGCCAGCAGTTTAGTAGGCCCGCCACTGGGGGAGCAGTACTTC.

With respect to this clonotype: One junction end does not reproduce the germline sequence, and a read error may be involved. The rearrangement uses TRBV4-2 and TRBJ1-1; D is unclear. Germline CDR1 reads LGHNA; CDR2 reads YNFKEQ. The CDR3 loop spans 11 amino acids. In DNA form, the CDR3 reads TGTGCCAGCAGCCAAGAGATCAGAATGCACTTT. Its protein product is CASSQEIRMHF.